This record looks at one T cell receptor (beta chain) sequence and its context. These data are taken from a study of T cells in localized non-small cell lung cancer. This table comes from immunoSEQ multiplex PCR, and its TCRdb copy is limited to in-frame clones, with some not included. The top ten clones hold 15% to 20% of a sample with fewer than 40,000 clones, 87% of them seen once. The trim removed 2 bases at V and 5 bases at J, leaving 11 bases unmatched. CDR3 length: 18 residues. Germline CDR1 reads SGHVS; CDR2 reads FNYEAQ. This sample comprised peripheral blood mononuclear cells, obtained before any cancer treatment. The chain links TRBV7-6 to TRBJ2-5; 13 nucleotides align to TRBD2. The sequence derives from a man aged 35 to 69 with stage III lung adenocarcinoma. This chain's CDR3 is CASSLRLPSTSGGETQYF. The CDR3 coding sequence is TGTGCCAGCAGCTTACGCCTACCCTCGACTAGCGGGGGGGAGACCCAGTACTTC.